The clone carrying this TCR beta chain was seen a few times. Assay used: immunoSEQ multiplex PCR; TCRdb lists only in-frame clones, some missing. The table records about 200,000 clones, 85% to 90% of them present only once. The data derive from a study of blood T cell repertoires in COVID-19. At the level of the study: Acute-phase and convalescent COVID-19 samples originated in the United States, Italy and Spain. The analysed material was cDNA or gDNA that came from T cells, B-cell-depleted T cells, or PBMCs.

Germline CDR1 is MDHEN and CDR2 is SYDVKM. Trimming at V came to 3 bases and at J to 5 bases, leaving 3 bases not matched to a gene. CDR3 length equals 13 residues. What was sequenced was peripheral blood. The origin of this receptor is a man older than 75 with acute or convalescent COVID-19. The chain couples TRBV28 to TRBJ2-5, with 7 bases identical to TRBD1. DNA for the CDR3: TGTGCCAGCAGTTTTCAGGGACAGGAGACCCAGTACTTC. Translating it yields CASSFQGQETQYF.